The clone carrying this T cell receptor (beta chain) was observed a few times. The antigen is undetermined. Expressed TCRB transcripts were sequenced, since all the RNA that had been isolated was reverse transcribed. This table comes from immunoSEQ multiplex PCR, and its TCRdb copy is limited to in-frame clones, with some not included. The profile shows 970,000 or so clones, under 20% of them singletons. CDR1 is SQVTM and CDR2 is ANQGSEA in the germline V gene. The length of the CDR3 is 12 residues. Trimming left V 7 bases short and J 4 bases short, with 13 bases between. The data are from a study of beta chain features in type 1 diabetes. Regarding the study as a whole: Relative to healthy donors, patients appeared to have naive, central memory and Treg TCRB repertoires that were more similar.

The sequencing sample was made of naive CD4+ T cells from blood. The sequence came from a woman aged 18-29 years in good health. The chain links TRBV29-1 to TRBJ1-2; maybe TRBD1 (5 bases). The CDR3 loop is CSATGTVYGYTF. DNA of the CDR3: TGCAGCGCCACCGGGACGGTCTATGGCTACACCTTC.